This T cell receptor (beta chain) was recorded in a study of patients and donors after allogeneic stem cell transplantation. This clonotype was picked up a small number of times. MiXCR was run by TCRdb on the RT-PCR reads, yielding one entry per CDR3 protein. The sample carries 190,000 or so distinct CDR3 sequences, 41% recorded once. V was pared by 4 bases and J by 3 bases, with 13 bases between. CDR1 MNHEY and CDR2 SVGEGT come from the germline V gene. The length of the CDR3 is 15 residues. This TCR derives from a human donor who was either an allogeneic HSCT recipient or a stem cell or donor lymphocyte infusion donor (not recorded which). It is not recorded whose cells these are; they may come from a transplant donor. The sample was blood, either unsorted or a sorted T cell fraction (not recorded which). The chain employs TRBV6-2 or TRBV6-3 and TRBJ1-5; D possibly corresponds to TRBD1 (5 bases). In nucleotides, the CDR3 is TGTGCCAGCAGTTCCTTGCAGGGCACCAATCAGCCCCAGCATTTT. It is translated as CASSSLQGTNQPQHF.